This entry lists 17 T cell receptor beta chains sequenced from one sample in a study of shared clonotypes between healthy human individuals. Clones were read by immunoSEQ multiplex PCR, and TCRdb kept only the in-frame ones, dropping some. This sample has 1,500,000 or so clones, with 97% to 99% found just once. Sequencing was carried out using naive CD4+ T cells sorted from blood. The subset is: CD45RA+ positively selected. Source of these receptors: a man aged 25-45 years in good health.

The chain recombines TRBV29-1 with TRBJ2-4, with a possible D match to TRBD1 (6 bases). CDR1 and CDR2 from the germline V gene are SQVTM and ANQGSEA. Trimming took off 4 bases at V and 12 bases at J, with 19 bases between the two ends. The CDR3 consists of 13 residues. The CDR3 is CSVGQGQARAQYF. The CDR3 DNA is TGCAGCGTTGGGCAGGGGCAAGCGAGGGCTCAGTACTTC.

This clone came up once. The gene calls are TRBV7-9 and TRBJ1-5; D remains ambiguous. Germline V gives CDR1 SEHNR, CDR2 FQNEAQ (reference sequence). The ends were cut back, 5 bases at V and 7 bases at J, with 12 bases in the middle. This CDR3 contains 13 residues. Written as DNA, the CDR3 is TGTGCCAGCAGCCCCCGGGCCCTACAGCCCCAGCATTTT. Translated: CASSPRALQPQHF.

This rearrangement joins TRBV5-4 to TRBJ2-3; no clear D gene. Trimming cost V 1 base and J 6 bases, with 12 bases left between them. Per the germline V gene, CDR1 is SGHNT and CDR2 is YYREEE (reference sequence). This CDR3 contains 14 residues. The CDR3 bases are TGTGCCAGCAGCTTGCCGGTCCCCACGGATACGCAGTATTTT. Amino acid sequence: CASSLPVPTDTQYF.

About this clone itself: Other DNA sequences in the sample encode the same CDR3. The rearrangement links TRBV2 to TRBJ2-1; D remains unclear. Deletions cut 5 bases from V and 3 bases from J, with 2 bases between. CDR1 SNHLY and CDR2 FYNNEI come from the germline V gene. CDR3 length: 11 residues. CDR3 residues: CASSSYNEQFF. The CDR3 nucleotides read TGTGCCAGCAGTAGCTACAATGAGCAGTTCTTC.

The genes are TRBV7-9 and TRBJ2-1; TRBD1 matches at 9 bases. In germline, CDR1 is SEHNR, CDR2 FQNEAQ (reference sequence). Losses at the gene ends were 6 bases for V and 4 bases for J; bases not matched to a gene: 13. This CDR3 spans 17 amino acids. This CDR3 is CASRPQAGQGIYNEQFF. The CDR3, as DNA: TGTGCCAGCAGACCCCAAGCGGGACAGGGAATTTACAATGAGCAGTTCTTC.

This chain connects TRBV30 to TRBJ2-7, with D possibly TRBD2 on 6 matching bases. Germline loops: CDR1 GTSNPN, CDR2 SVGIG (reference sequence). The germline V and J ends were trimmed by 3 bases and 3 bases, with 18 bases remaining between them. This CDR3 spans 15 amino acids. The CDR3 spells CAWSGGKRASYEQYF. The CDR3 region has the DNA TGTGCCTGGAGCGGTGGTAAGCGGGCTAGCTACGAGCAGTACTTC.

V gene TRBV6-5 combines with J gene TRBJ2-7; D is uncertain. Trimming pared 5 bases from V and 6 bases from J, leaving 17 bases between. Per germline, CDR1 MNHEY and CDR2 SVGAGI. There are 14 residues in the CDR3. The DNA of the CDR3 is TGTGCCAGCAGTCGGCCGGGTCCCCCTTTCGAGCAGTACTTC. Its protein is CASSRPGPPFEQYF.

The V gene is TRBV25-1, the J gene TRBJ1-2; maybe TRBD1 (6 bases). Germline lookup yields CDR1 MGHDK and CDR2 SYGVNS. Deletions cut 4 bases from V and 8 bases from J, with 20 bases between. The CDR3 runs 15 residues. The CDR3 region has the DNA TGTGCCAGCAGTGGTCGGGCCACAGGGCCCTCCGGCTACACCTTC. Residues: CASSGRATGPSGYTF.

V and J are TRBV7-3 and TRBJ1-3; 8 bases map to TRBD1. CDR1 is SGHTA, CDR2 FQGTGA, per germline. V was pared by 6 bases and J by 0 bases, with 7 bases of the junction left unmatched. The length of the CDR3 is 16 residues. The CDR3 sequence: CASSYQDRDSGNTIYF. Written as DNA, the CDR3 is TGTGCCAGCAGTTACCAGGACAGGGACTCTGGAAACACCATATATTTT.

The chain recombines TRBV7-8 with TRBJ2-2, with a weak D call TRBD1 (6 bases). This CDR3 comprises 16 residues. The V end was cut by 2 bases, the J end by 7 bases, with 17 bases between. Looked up from germline, CDR1 is SGHVS and CDR2 is FQNEAQ. CDR3 DNA: TGTGCCAGCAGCTTATCCCGGGACACGCTTCACGGGGAGCTGTTTTTT. Its protein is CASSLSRDTLHGELFF.

This chain uses TRBV7-2 with TRBJ2-4, with a tentative D call TRBD2 (6 bases). The CDR3 covers 13 residues. V lost 7 bases, J lost 8 bases, and 15 bases lay in between. Germline V gene sequence: CDR1 SGHTA, CDR2 FQGNSA. CDR3 sequence reads: CASTSRSGDIQYF. In DNA, the CDR3 is TGTGCCAGCACCTCCCGTTCGGGGGACATTCAGTACTTC. Supplemented by reference TRBV7-2 and TRBJ2-4, the full variable domain reads GAGVSQSPSNKVTEKGKDVELRCDPISGHTALYWYRQSLGQGLEFLIYFQGNSAPDKSGLPSDRFSAERTGGSVSTLTIQRTQQEDSAVYLCASTSRSGDIQYFGAGTRLSVL.

The chain employs TRBV11-3 and TRBJ2-2; D possibly corresponds to TRBD1 (5 bases). This CDR3 spans 17 amino acids. The V gene's germline CDR1 is SGHNT and CDR2 YENEEA. V was cut by 5 bases and J by 4 bases, with 20 bases left in between. The CDR3 DNA reads TGTGCCAGCAGCCGAGGTGGGGCGGAGCCGGGCACCGGGGAGCTGTTTTTT. The encoded protein is CASSRGGAEPGTGELFF.

V usage is TRBV2 and J usage is TRBJ2-7; a possible D gene is TRBD2 (5 bases). Per the germline V gene, CDR1 is SNHLY and CDR2 is FYNNEI. The germline V and J ends were trimmed by 7 bases and 4 bases, with 14 bases remaining between them. The CDR3 sequence is 13 residues long. CDR3 in DNA: TGTGCCAGCATTTTTGGTAGGACTTACGAGCAGTACTTC. Amino acids: CASIFGRTYEQYF.

Worth noting for this clone: This sample includes further DNA sequences coding for the same CDR3. This rearrangement joins TRBV19 to TRBJ1-5, with D tentatively TRBD1 (6 bases). Germline CDR1 is LNHDA and CDR2 is SQIVND (reference sequence). Trimming shortened V by 9 bases and J by 2 bases, and 8 bases separated the two germline ends. The CDR3 is 12 amino acids. In nucleotides, the CDR3 is TGTGCCAGCAGGGGTGGCAATCAGCCCCAGCATTTT. Residues: CASRGGNQPQHF.

This rearrangement joins TRBV7-9 to TRBJ2-1; TRBD1 agrees at 7 bases. The J segment lost 2 bases and the V segment lost 10 bases, leaving 14 bases of the junction unmatched. The CDR3 sequence is 16 residues long. The germline V gene encodes CDR1 SEHNR and CDR2 FQNEAQ (reference sequence). The CDR3 protein is CANNVEQGTTYNEQFF. Written as DNA, the CDR3 is TGTGCCAACAACGTCGAACAGGGGACCACCTACAATGAGCAGTTCTTC.

Comment on this clone: Within the sample, other DNA sequences also encode this same CDR3. The chain couples TRBV7-2 to TRBJ2-7, with D hard to call. V was shortened by 2 bases and J by 3 bases, with 5 bases between the two germline ends. The CDR3 totals 12 residues. The germline V gene encodes CDR1 SGHTA and CDR2 FQGNSA. The CDR3 sequence is CASSLQSYEQYF. CDR3 in DNA: TGTGCCAGCAGCTTACAGAGCTACGAGCAGTACTTC.

This chain joins TRBV7-9 and TRBJ2-5; no clear D gene. The CDR3 is 15 amino acids. CDR1 and CDR2 (germline): SEHNR, FQNEAQ (reference sequence). Trimming left V 2 bases short and J 4 bases short, with 14 bases between. CDR3 loop: CASSLYVRRRETQYF. In DNA, the CDR3 is TGTGCCAGCAGCTTATATGTCCGTCGGAGAGAGACCCAGTACTTC. The full variable domain, rest sourced from reference TRBV7-9 and TRBJ2-5, is DTGVSQNPRHKITKRGQNVTFRCDPISEHNRLYWYRQTLGQGPEFLTYFQNEAQLEKSRLLSDRFSAERPKGSFSTLEIQRTEQGDSAMYLCASSLYVRRRETQYFGPGTRLLVL.